This TCR beta chain was profiled in a study of blood T cell repertoires in COVID-19. Study information: Acute and convalescent COVID-19 samples came from the United States, Italy and Spain. Sources were T cells, B-cell-depleted T cells, or PBMCs; the material itself was cDNA or gDNA.

Original methodology: Scientists estimated how many nucleated cells there were by amplifying reference gene primers. Libraries were prepared by immunoSEQ multiplex PCR; TCRdb keeps only in-frame clonotypes and omits some of them. Clone size and V and J calls were adopted from that table, with D and trimming inferred from the DNA. Found here are over 85,000 clones, nearly 90% of them singletons; the top ten hold about 4.2%. The CDR3 loop spans 15 amino acids. The V end was cut by 4 bases, the J end by 5 bases, with 14 bases between. Germline assignment: CDR1 MDHEN and CDR2 SYDVKM. The clonotype comes from a man aged 65 to 85 with acute or convalescent COVID-19. The chain has TRBV28 and TRBJ1-4, with D possibly being TRBD1 (6 bases). The sample taken for sequencing was peripheral blood. The DNA for the CDR3 is TGTGCCAGCAGTTCAGCCGGGACACTGAATGAAAAACTGTTTTTT. It encodes CASSSAGTLNEKLFF.